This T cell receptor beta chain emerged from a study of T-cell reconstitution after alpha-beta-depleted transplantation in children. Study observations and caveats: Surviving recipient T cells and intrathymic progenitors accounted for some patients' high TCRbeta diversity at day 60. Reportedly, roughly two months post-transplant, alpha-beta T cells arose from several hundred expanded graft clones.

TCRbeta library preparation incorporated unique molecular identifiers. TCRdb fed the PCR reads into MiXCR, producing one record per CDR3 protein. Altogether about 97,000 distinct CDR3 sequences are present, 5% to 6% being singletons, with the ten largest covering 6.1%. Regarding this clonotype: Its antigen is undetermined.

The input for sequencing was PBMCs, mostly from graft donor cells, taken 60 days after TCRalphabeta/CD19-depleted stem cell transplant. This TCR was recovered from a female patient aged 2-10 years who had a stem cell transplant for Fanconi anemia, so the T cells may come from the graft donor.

The CDR3 coding sequence is TGTGCCAGCAGCTTAGCCCCGGGACGGATGAACACTGAAGCTTTCTTT. Translated: CASSLAPGRMNTEAFF. The chain recombines TRBV7-9 with TRBJ1-1; D is possibly TRBD1 (5 bases). CDR1 SEHNR and CDR2 FQNEAQ come from the germline V gene (reference sequence). Trimming left V 0 bases short and J 0 bases short, with 11 bases between. The CDR3 consists of 16 residues.